A single sample gave rise to the 3 T cell receptor beta chains below, sequenced in a study of OX40 agonist ivuxolimab in advanced cancers. The method was immunoSEQ multiplex PCR; TCRdb's version includes in-frame clones alone and lacks a portion of them. The sample contains about 88,000 clones, more than 80% of which appear only once. This sample comprised CD4+ or CD8+ T cells sorted from blood, obtained in a trial of the OX40 agonist ivuxolimab. The receptors originated from an adult with an advanced solid tumor such as melanoma, head and neck, liver or kidney cancer.

This clone appeared once. The chain has TRBV18 and TRBJ2-5; 8 bases align to TRBD1. The CDR3 length is 14 residues. V lost 3 bases, J lost 4 bases, and 4 bases stayed unmatched. From germline, CDR1 is KGHSH and CDR2 LQKENI. The CDR3 nucleotides read TGTGCCAGCTCACCGGACAGGGCCTTAGAGACCCAGTACTTC. Its protein product is CASSPDRALETQYF.

The chain couples TRBV18 to TRBJ2-2, with a tentative D call TRBD2 (6 bases). Per the germline V gene, CDR1 is KGHSH and CDR2 is LQKENI. V was pared by 2 bases and J by 5 bases, with 12 bases between. This CDR3 contains 15 residues. The CDR3 loop is CASSPTAGRTGELFF. In nucleotides, the CDR3 is TGTGCCAGCTCACCAACCGCAGGGAGGACCGGGGAGCTGTTTTTT.

The chain combines TRBV4-1 with TRBJ1-5, with D maybe TRBD1 (5 bases). CDR3 length equals 16 residues. Trimming took 1 base from V and 7 from J, leaving 17 bases between them. Germline V gene sequence: CDR1 MGHRA, CDR2 YSYEKL. The CDR3 spells CASSQAGSYRGQPQHF. The DNA for the CDR3 is TGCGCCAGCAGCCAAGCAGGGTCCTACCGAGGACAGCCCCAGCATTTT.